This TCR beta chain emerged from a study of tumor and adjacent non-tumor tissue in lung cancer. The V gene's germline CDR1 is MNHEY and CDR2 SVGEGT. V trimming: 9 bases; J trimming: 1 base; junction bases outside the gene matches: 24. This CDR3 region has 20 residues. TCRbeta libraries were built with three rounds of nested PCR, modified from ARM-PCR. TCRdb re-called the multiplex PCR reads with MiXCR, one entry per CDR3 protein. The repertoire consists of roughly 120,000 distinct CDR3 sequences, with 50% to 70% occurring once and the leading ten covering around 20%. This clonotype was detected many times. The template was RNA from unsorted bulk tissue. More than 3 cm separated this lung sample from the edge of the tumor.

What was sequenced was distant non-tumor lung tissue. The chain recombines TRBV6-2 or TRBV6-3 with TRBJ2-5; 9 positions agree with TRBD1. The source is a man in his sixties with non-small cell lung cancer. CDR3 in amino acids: CARYHTGTGKAQPTQETQYF. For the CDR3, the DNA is TGTGCCAGATATCATACCGGGACAGGGAAGGCCCAACCGACCCAAGAGACCCAGTACTTC.